These T cell receptor beta chains were read from a single sample in a study of T cells after yellow fever vaccination. One entry per CDR3 protein, called by TCRdb with MiXCR from the 5' RACE reads. The profile shows hundreds of thousands of distinct CDR3 sequences, about 13% of them singletons. Sample: PBMCs, taken on the day of the yellow fever booster vaccination. The origin of the receptors is a man aged 25 to 40 who received the YFV17D yellow fever vaccine. CDR3s include the opening cysteine and the closing phenylalanine or tryptophan. The D gene is left open where the match is weak. Some rows have no size entry. The others give once, few or many, or a class for an expanded clone.

cdr3_nt,cdr3_aa,j_call,v_call,clone_size,d_call
TGCAGTGCAAATACAGGGGGCGATGGTTCACCCCTCCACTTT,CSANTGGDGSPLHF,TRBJ1-6,TRBV20-1,many,TRBD1
TGTGCCAGCGTACAACTCTACGAGCAGTACTTC,CASVQLYEQYF,TRBJ2-7,TRBV6-2/TRBV6-3,few,.
TGTGCCAGCAGTCCCGGCTCGGAGCCCCAGCATTTT,CASSPGSEPQHF,TRBJ1-5,TRBV12-3/TRBV12-4,.,.
TGTGCCAGCAGCTTGGAGCTGGAGTATTTT,CASSLELEYF,TRBJ2-3,TRBV5-5,few,.
TGTGCCAGTAGTATAGATCGGGACACGGCCCAGCATTTT,CASSIDRDTAQHF,TRBJ1-5,TRBV19,few,.
TGTGCCAGCAGCCTGGGGGAGGGGCCGGTCGAGACCCAGTACTTC,CASSLGEGPVETQYF,TRBJ2-5,TRBV7-9,few,TRBD2
TGCGCCAGCAGCTCAGGACAGCAGAACACTGAAGCTTTCTTT,CASSSGQQNTEAFF,TRBJ1-1,TRBV5-1,.,.
TGTGCCAGCAGCTACCCGGCCAGCGGGAGTTTGCACACCGGGGAGCTGTTTTTT,CASSYPASGSLHTGELFF,TRBJ2-2,TRBV11-2,few,TRBD2
TGCGCCAGCAGCCCTTATACGACGGGTGGGGGCTACACCTTC,CASSPYTTGGGYTF,TRBJ1-2,TRBV5-1,.,.
TGTGCCAGCTCACCAAACTTTCTCTGGAGGCCCTCGGGACAGACCCAGTACTTC,CASSPNFLWRPSGQTQYF,TRBJ2-5,TRBV18,few,.
TGTGCCAGCAGTACCTCGACTAGCGGGACCGGGGAGCTGTTTTTT,CASSTSTSGTGELFF,TRBJ2-2,TRBV28,few,TRBD2
TGCAGTGCACTTCCGGGGGGAAATCAGCCCCAGCATTTT,CSALPGGNQPQHF,TRBJ1-5,TRBV20-1,.,.
TGCAGTGCTGATCCCGGCCGAAATGAGCAGTTCTTC,CSADPGRNEQFF,TRBJ2-1,TRBV20-1,.,.
TGTGCCAGCAGTGAGGACTGGTACGAGCAGTACTTC,CASSEDWYEQYF,TRBJ2-7,TRBV25-1,few,.
TGTGCCACCACAGACAGGAGCCTGGGAGATACGCAGTATTTT,CATTDRSLGDTQYF,TRBJ2-3,TRBV10-3,.,.
TGCGCCAGCAGTCAACCAGGGGGAAGCAATCAGCCCCAGCATTTT,CASSQPGGSNQPQHF,TRBJ1-5,TRBV23-1,.,TRBD1
TGTGCCACCAGCAGAGCACCCCTTGGGAGCACCGGGGAGCTGTTTTTT,CATSRAPLGSTGELFF,TRBJ2-2,TRBV15,.,.
TGCGCCAGCAGCCTAGCGGGATCAGATGAGCAGTTCTTC,CASSLAGSDEQFF,TRBJ2-1,TRBV10-2,few,TRBD2
TGCAGTGCCCGTGGACCAAACGAGCAGTACTTC,CSARGPNEQYF,TRBJ2-7,TRBV20-1,few,.
TGTGCCAGCAATGGCCTAGCGGCTACCTGGTTCTTC,CASNGLAATWFF,TRBJ2-1,TRBV6-6,.,TRBD2
TGTGCCAGCAGTTTGGACATCGTCTCCTACGAGCAGTACTTC,CASSLDIVSYEQYF,TRBJ2-7,TRBV12-3/TRBV12-4,many,.
TGTGCCAGCAGTCACCCCGCTCTAGCGGGAGTAGCGGGGGCCAACGTCCTGACTTTC,CASSHPALAGVAGANVLTF,TRBJ2-6,TRBV27,.,TRBD2
TGCGCCAGCAGCTTAGATAATTCACCCCTCCACTTT,CASSLDNSPLHF,TRBJ1-6,TRBV5-1,many,.
TGCAGTGCTAGAGATGGGGGCCGGACAGAACTTGAAGCTTTCTTT,CSARDGGRTELEAFF,TRBJ1-1,TRBV20-1,few,.
TGTGCCAGCAGCCAACGTGCGGGAGGCGACAATGAGCAGTTCTTC,CASSQRAGGDNEQFF,TRBJ2-1,TRBV4-2,.,TRBD2
TGTGCCAGCAGCGGGCAGGGACTCTACAATGAGCAGTTCTTC,CASSGQGLYNEQFF,TRBJ2-1,TRBV7-2,few,.
TGTGCCAGCAGTTACTCGGCACAGGGGCGCACTGAAGCTTTCTTT,CASSYSAQGRTEAFF,TRBJ1-1,TRBV6-5,few,TRBD1
TGCGCCAGCAGCTTGGCCGGGAGCGGGAGATTAGCCAATGAGCAGTTCTTC,CASSLAGSGRLANEQFF,TRBJ2-1,TRBV5-1,.,TRBD2
TGCGCCAGCAGCTTGAGGAGCGGGAGGGGCACCGGGGAGCTGTTTTTT,CASSLRSGRGTGELFF,TRBJ2-2,TRBV5-1,few,TRBD2
TGTGCCAGCAGTCCTCGGACAGGGGAGGGCGAGCAGTACTTC,CASSPRTGEGEQYF,TRBJ2-7,TRBV9,.,TRBD1
TGCGCCAGCAGCTCCGGACAGGGTCGGAACACAGATACGCAGTATTTT,CASSSGQGRNTDTQYF,TRBJ2-3,TRBV5-1,few,TRBD1
TGTGCCAGTAGTATACGGGAGTCATGGGGTGAGCAGTTCTTC,CASSIRESWGEQFF,TRBJ2-1,TRBV19,few,.
TGTGCCTGGAGTGTAGGGACAGGGGCCTACGAGCAGTACTTC,CAWSVGTGAYEQYF,TRBJ2-7,TRBV30,.,TRBD1
TGTGCCAGCAGTACGAAGACAGGGATGACCTACGAGCAGTACTTC,CASSTKTGMTYEQYF,TRBJ2-7,TRBV6-1,.,TRBD1
TGTGCCAGCACTAAATCCACCACAGATACGCAGTATTTT,CASTKSTTDTQYF,TRBJ2-3,TRBV12-3/TRBV12-4,few,.
TGTGCCAGCAGTTACTCGCAATCGTCGAACACCGGGGAGCTGTTTTTT,CASSYSQSSNTGELFF,TRBJ2-2,TRBV6-2/TRBV6-3,few,.
TGTGCCAGTAGTAACCCACTAGCGGGTGCGTACAATGAGCAGTTCTTC,CASSNPLAGAYNEQFF,TRBJ2-1,TRBV19,.,TRBD2